Sequencing of this T cell receptor beta chain was carried out in a study of blood T cells in healthy people across ages. The authors ran a second PCR of roughly 6 to 12 cycles using a sample-barcoded 5' primer and a J-beta primer mix. Per-sample output comprised a minimum of 2.5 million paired-end reads containing CDR3. TCRdb called the 5' RACE reads again in MiXCR, with one record for every CDR3 protein. The sample yields some 880,000 distinct CDR3 sequences, around 34% seen once. Whole-study findings and limits: While age rose, TCR beta diversity per million T cells dropped in a roughly linear way.

On this clonotype: The antigen remains undetermined. At one boundary the junction diverges from the germline segment, which might be a read error.

Donors were healthy Caucasian individuals from Russia aged about 6 to 90. Germline V gene sequence: CDR1 LGHDT, CDR2 YNNKEL (reference sequence). The CDR3 loop spans 14 amino acids. The specimen sequenced was blood. The rearrangement links TRBV3-1 to TRBJ2-7; TRBD1 matches 8 bases. The sequence came from a man between 18 and 35 years old in good health. The DNA for the CDR3 is TGTGTCAGCATCCATCGGACAGGGTGGTATGAGCAGTACTTC. It translates to CVSIHRTGWYEQYF.